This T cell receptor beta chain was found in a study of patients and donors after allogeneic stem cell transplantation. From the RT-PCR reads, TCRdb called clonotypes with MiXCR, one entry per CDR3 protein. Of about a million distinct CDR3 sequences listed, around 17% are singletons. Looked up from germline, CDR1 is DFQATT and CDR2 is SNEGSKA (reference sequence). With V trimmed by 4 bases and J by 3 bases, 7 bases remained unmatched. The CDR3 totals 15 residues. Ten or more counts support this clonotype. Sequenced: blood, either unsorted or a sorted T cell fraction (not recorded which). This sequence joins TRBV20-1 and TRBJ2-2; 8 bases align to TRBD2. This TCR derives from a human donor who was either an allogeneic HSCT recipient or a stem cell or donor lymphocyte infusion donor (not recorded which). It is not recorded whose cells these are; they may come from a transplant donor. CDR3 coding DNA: TGCAGTGCTATGAATCGGGGGGGCGACACCGGGGAGCTGTTTTTT. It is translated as CSAMNRGGDTGELFF.